This TCR beta chain originates from a study of cytomegalovirus exposure and HLA in healthy donors. Study conclusions and caveats: In a later analysis, specific HLA alleles were associated with 16,000 or so TCR beta sequences at a 0.05 false discovery rate. Productive rates of about 87% or about 30% were seen for most TCR beta V segments in an earlier analysis.

PCR was performed using 60 Vbeta and 13 Jbeta primers. Sequencing used immunoSEQ multiplex PCR; TCRdb keeps in-frame clones, though not all of them. The sample has fewer than 250,000 clones, around 75% seen once. The CDR3 spans 14 residues. The V gene end was trimmed by 4 bases and the J gene end by 4 bases; junction bases not matched to a gene: 6. Per germline, CDR1 LGHNA and CDR2 YSLEER. In regard to this clone: Its matching antigen is unknown.

The specimen sequenced was PBMCs. The sequence derives from a woman aged 45-65 years in good health and CMV-seronegative. The rearrangement links TRBV4-3 to TRBJ2-7; 8 nucleotides match TRBD1. As DNA, the CDR3 is TGCGCCAGCAGCCCAGGACAGGGCGGATACGAGCAGTACTTC. It yields the protein CASSPGQGGYEQYF.